This TCR beta chain stems from a study of T cell responses to AZD1222 COVID-19 vaccine. Study in general: Analyses pooled second doses at about 4 or about 12 weeks. Study-level points and caveats: Only a handful of AZD1222 recipients, roughly six in all, had baseline seropositivity. There were vaccine-associated CD4 TCRs across spike, dominant at 160-218 and 743-854. Clonal diversity was possibly underestimated, and white British individuals and females predominated among donors.

Generated by immunoSEQ multiplex PCR, the TCRdb table keeps only in-frame clones and is missing some. The table shows 130,000 to 150,000 clones, with around 90% occurring only once. This CDR3 is built from 13 residues. The germline CDR1 and CDR2 sequences are MNHEY and SMNVEV (reference sequence). V lost 6 bases to trimming and J lost 8 bases, with 16 bases between them. On this clone itself: Its antigen is currently unknown.

Source: peripheral blood, taken on day 0 of AZD1222 vaccination. This clonotype was obtained from an adult in good health. V is TRBV27 and J is TRBJ1-1, with D possibly being TRBD1 (6 bases). The CDR3 DNA sequence: TGTGCCAGCAGGCCCGCGACAGGCTGGGAAGCTTTCTTT. Translation gives CASRPATGWEAFF.